Described below is a single T cell receptor (beta chain) sequence and its context. J was trimmed by 7 bases and V by 3 bases; bases with no gene match: 8. This CDR3 spans 15 amino acids. The germline V gene encodes CDR1 SGHTS and CDR2 YDEGEE. The data derive from a study of blood T cell repertoires in COVID-19. The data were produced by immunoSEQ multiplex PCR, yet TCRdb's version contains in-frame clones alone and is incomplete. This sample yields 150,000 to 200,000 clones, of which 65% to 85% are seen a single time; approximately 3% belongs to the top ten. The chain uses TRBV5-8 and TRBJ1-5; 9 nucleotides line up with TRBD1. The receptor was derived from a woman under 40 who had been exposed to COVID-19. Material: PBMCs or T cells enriched from blood (not recorded which). The CDR3 loop reads CASSSEGQGIQPQHF. As DNA, the CDR3 is TGTGCCAGCAGCTCGGAAGGACAGGGGATCCAGCCCCAGCATTTT. The whole variable domain, filled in from reference TRBV5-8 and TRBJ1-5, reads EAGVTQSPTHLIKTRGQQATLRCSPISGHTSVYWYQQALGLGLQFLLWYDEGEERNRGNFPPRFSGRQFPNYSSELNVNALELEDSALYLCASSSEGQGIQPQHFGDGTRLSIL.